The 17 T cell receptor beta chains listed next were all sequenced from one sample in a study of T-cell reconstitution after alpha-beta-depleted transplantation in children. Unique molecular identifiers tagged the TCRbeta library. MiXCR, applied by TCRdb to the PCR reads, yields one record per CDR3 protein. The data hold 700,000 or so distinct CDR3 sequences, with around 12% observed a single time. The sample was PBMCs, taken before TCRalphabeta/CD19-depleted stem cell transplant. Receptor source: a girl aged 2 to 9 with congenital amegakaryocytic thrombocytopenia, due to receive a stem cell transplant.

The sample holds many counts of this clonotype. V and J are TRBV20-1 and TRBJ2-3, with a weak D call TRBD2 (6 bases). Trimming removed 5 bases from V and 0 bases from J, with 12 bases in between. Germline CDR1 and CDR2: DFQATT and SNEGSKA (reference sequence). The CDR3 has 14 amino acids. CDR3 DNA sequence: TGCAGTGCTCCGACGACTAGAAGCACAGATACGCAGTATTTT. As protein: CSAPTTRSTDTQYF.

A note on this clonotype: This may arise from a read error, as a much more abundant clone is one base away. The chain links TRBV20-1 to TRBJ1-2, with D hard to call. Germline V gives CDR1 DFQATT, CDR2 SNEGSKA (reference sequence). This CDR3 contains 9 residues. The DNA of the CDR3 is TGCAGTGCCATATATGGCGACACCTTC. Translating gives CSAIYGDTF.

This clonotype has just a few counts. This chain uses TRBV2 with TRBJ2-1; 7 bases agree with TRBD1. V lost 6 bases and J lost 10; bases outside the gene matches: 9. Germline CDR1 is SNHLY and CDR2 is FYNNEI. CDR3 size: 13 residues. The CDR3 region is CASRGSNRGEQFF. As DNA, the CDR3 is TGTGCCAGCAGGGGTTCGAACAGGGGCGAGCAGTTCTTC.

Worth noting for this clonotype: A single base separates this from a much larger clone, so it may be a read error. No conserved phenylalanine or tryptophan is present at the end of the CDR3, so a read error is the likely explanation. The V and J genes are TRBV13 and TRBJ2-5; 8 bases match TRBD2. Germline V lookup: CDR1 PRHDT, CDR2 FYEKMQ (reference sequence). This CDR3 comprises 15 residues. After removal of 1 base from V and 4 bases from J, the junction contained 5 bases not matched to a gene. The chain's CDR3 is CASSLVGLAGETQYL. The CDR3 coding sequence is TGTGCCAGCAGCTTAGTAGGGCTAGCGGGAGAGACCCAGTACCTC.

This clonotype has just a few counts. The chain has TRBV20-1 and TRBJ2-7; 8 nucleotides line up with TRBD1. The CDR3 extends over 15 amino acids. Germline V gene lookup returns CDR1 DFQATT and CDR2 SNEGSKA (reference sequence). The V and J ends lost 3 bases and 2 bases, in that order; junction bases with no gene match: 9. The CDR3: CSARDRARPTYEQYF. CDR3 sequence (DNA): TGCAGTGCTAGGGACAGGGCAAGGCCTACCTACGAGCAGTACTTC.

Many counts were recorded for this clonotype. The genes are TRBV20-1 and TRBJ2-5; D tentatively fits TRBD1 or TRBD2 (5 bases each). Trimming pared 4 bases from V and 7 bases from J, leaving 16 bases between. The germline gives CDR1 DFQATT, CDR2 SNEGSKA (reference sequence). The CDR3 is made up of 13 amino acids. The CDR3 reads CSATRDARRTQYF. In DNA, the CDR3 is TGCAGTGCTACCCGGGACGCCCGGCGGACCCAGTACTTC.

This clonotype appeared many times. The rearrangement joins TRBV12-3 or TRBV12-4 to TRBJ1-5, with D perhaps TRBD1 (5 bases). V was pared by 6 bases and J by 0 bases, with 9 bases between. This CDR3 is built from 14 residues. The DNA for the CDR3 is TGTGCCAGCAGCCCGACAGATAGCAATCAGCCCCAGCATTTT. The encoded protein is CASSPTDSNQPQHF.

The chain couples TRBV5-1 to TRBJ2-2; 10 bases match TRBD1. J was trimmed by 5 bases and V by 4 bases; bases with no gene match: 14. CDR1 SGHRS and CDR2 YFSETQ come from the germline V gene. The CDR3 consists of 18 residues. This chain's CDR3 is CASSLPPDRGLDTGELFF. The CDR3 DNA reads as TGCGCCAGCAGCCTGCCACCCGACAGGGGGCTAGATACCGGGGAGCTGTTTTTT.

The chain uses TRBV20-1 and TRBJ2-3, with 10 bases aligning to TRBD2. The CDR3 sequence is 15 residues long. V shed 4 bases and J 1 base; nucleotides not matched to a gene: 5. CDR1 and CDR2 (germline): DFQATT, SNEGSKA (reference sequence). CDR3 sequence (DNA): TGCAGTGCTATGGTAGCGGGAGGCGGCACAGATACGCAGTATTTT. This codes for CSAMVAGGGTDTQYF.

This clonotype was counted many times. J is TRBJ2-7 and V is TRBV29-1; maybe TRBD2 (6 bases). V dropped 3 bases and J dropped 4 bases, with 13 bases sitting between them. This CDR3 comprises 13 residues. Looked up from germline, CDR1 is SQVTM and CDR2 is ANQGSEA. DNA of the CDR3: TGCAGCGTTGAGTCTGGGGGAGGTTACGAGCAGTACTTC. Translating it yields CSVESGGGYEQYF.

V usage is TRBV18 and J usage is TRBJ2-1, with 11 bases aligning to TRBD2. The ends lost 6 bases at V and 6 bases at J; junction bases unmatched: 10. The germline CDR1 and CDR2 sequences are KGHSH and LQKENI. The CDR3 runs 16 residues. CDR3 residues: CASSQKLAGVGNEQFF. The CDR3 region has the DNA TGTGCCAGCTCCCAAAAACTAGCGGGAGTAGGCAATGAGCAGTTCTTC.

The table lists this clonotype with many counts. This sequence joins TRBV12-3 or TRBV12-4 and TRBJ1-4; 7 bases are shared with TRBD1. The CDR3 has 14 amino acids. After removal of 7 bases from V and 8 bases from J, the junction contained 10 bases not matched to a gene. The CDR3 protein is CASTEQGRGEKLFF. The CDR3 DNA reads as TGTGCCAGCACCGAACAGGGGAGAGGAGAAAAACTGTTTTTT.

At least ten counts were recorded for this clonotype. The DNA of the CDR3 is TGTGCCAGCACGGTTGAGGGCTACAATGAGCAGTTCTTC. This sequence encodes CASTVEGYNEQFF. The chain has TRBV12-3 or TRBV12-4 and TRBJ2-1; D possibly corresponds to TRBD2 (5 bases). V lost 7 bases to trimming and J lost 3 bases, with 10 bases between them. The CDR3 length is 13 residues.

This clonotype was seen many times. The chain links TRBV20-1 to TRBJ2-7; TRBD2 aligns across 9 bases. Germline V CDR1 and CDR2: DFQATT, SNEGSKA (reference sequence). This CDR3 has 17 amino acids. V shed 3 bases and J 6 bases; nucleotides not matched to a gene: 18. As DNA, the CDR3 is TGCAGTGCTAGCTTAGCTAGCGGGAAGTATGAGGCGGGCGAGCAGTACTTC. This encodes CSASLASGKYEAGEQYF.

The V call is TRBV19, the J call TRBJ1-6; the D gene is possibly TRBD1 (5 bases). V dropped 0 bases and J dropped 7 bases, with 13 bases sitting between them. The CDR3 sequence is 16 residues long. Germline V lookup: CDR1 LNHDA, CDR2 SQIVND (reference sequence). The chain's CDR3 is CASSIELWDGNSPLHF. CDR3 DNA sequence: TGTGCCAGTAGTATAGAGCTATGGGACGGAAATTCACCCCTCCACTTT.

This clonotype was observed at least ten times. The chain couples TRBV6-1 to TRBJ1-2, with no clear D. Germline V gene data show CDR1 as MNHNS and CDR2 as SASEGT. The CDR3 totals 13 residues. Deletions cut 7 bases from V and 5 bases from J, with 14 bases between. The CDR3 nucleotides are TGTGCCAGCACAAACGGGATTGTATATGGCTACACCTTC. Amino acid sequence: CASTNGIVYGYTF.

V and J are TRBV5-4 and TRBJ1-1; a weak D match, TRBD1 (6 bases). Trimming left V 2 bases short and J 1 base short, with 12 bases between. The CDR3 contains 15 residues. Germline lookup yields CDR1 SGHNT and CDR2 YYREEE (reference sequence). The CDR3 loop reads CASSFAVTGNTEAFF. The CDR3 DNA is TGTGCCAGCAGCTTCGCTGTGACAGGGAACACTGAAGCTTTCTTT.